This T cell receptor (beta chain) appears in the sequencing data of a study of blood T cell repertoires in COVID-19. Overall study: The United States, Italy and Spain provided the acute and convalescent COVID-19 samples. T cells, B-cell-depleted T cells, or PBMCs supplied cDNA or gDNA.

The CDR3 consists of 18 residues. V shed 4 bases, J shed 4 bases, and the junction held 15 bases outside the gene matches. Per the germline V gene, CDR1 is SGHRS and CDR2 is YFSETQ. Original processing notes: Cell counts per sample came from amplifying reference gene primers. Measured with immunoSEQ multiplex PCR; TCRdb has only the in-frame clones, and not every one. That table gives V, J and clone size, and the DNA gave D and trimming. The sample has about 190,000 clones; about nine tenths are singletons. The chain combines TRBV5-1 with TRBJ1-4, with 8 nucleotides matching TRBD1. Input material: peripheral blood. This clonotype was sampled from a man in his thirties or forties with acute or convalescent COVID-19. CDR3 bases: TGCGCCAGCAGCCCATCCGCCACGCAGGGGGCCCGTAATGAAAAACTGTTTTTT. Translation gives CASSPSATQGARNEKLFF.